One and the same sample provided the 26 T cell receptor beta chains below, sequenced in a study of T cells in Graves' hyperthyroidism and ophthalmopathy. RNA transcripts served as the template for amplifying TCR beta CDR3 regions. Researchers ran a first-round RT-PCR on the TCR CDR3 using the HTBI primer set. TCRdb itself ran the multiplex PCR reads through MiXCR, one entry per CDR3 protein. This table has hundreds of thousands of distinct CDR3 sequences, under 15% appearing once. The sample was blood. The source of these receptors is a young man with Graves' ophthalmopathy.

The chain combines TRBV7-9 with TRBJ2-7; 10 bases are shared with TRBD1. The ends lost 1 base at V and 0 bases at J; junction bases unmatched: 6. Germline assignment: CDR1 SEHNR and CDR2 FQNEAQ (reference sequence). CDR3 length equals 17 residues. CDR3 sequence: CASSLGQGAGPSYEQYF. CDR3 sequence (DNA): TGTGCCAGCAGCTTAGGACAGGGGGCGGGACCCTCCTACGAGCAGTACTTC. The whole variable domain, filled in from reference TRBV7-9 and TRBJ2-7, reads DTGVSQNPRHKITKRGQNVTFRCDPISEHNRLYWYRQTLGQGPEFLTYFQNEAQLEKSRLLSDRFSAERPKGSFSTLEIQRTEQGDSAMYLCASSLGQGAGPSYEQYFGPGTRLTVT.

As regards this clonotype: A single base separates this from a much larger clone, so it may be a read error. The chain uses TRBV7-8 and TRBJ2-1; 9 positions agree with TRBD1. CDR3 length equals 13 residues. The V segment lost 8 bases and the J segment 8 bases; nucleotides outside the gene matches: 7. Germline V gene lookup returns CDR1 SGHVS and CDR2 FQNEAQ. In DNA, the CDR3 is TGTGCCAGCGGCCCAACAGGGGGCGATGAGCAGTTCTTC. Protein sequence: CASGPTGGDEQFF. Looking up the rest from reference TRBV7-8 and TRBJ2-1 gives the full variable domain: GAGVSQSPRYKVAKRGQDVALRCDPISGHVSLFWYQQALGQGPEFLTYFQNEAQLDKSGLPSDRFFAERPEGSVSTLKIQRTQQEDSAVYLCASGPTGGDEQFFGPGTRLTVL.

This clonotype appeared a few times. The chain is built from TRBV20-1 and TRBJ1-6; TRBD1 is a possible D gene (6 bases). V lost 1 base and J lost 6, with 10 bases in between. The CDR3 has 14 residues. The germline V gene has CDR1 DFQATT and CDR2 SNEGSKA (reference sequence). The CDR3: CSARGTVFNSPLHF. CDR3 sequence (DNA): TGCAGTGCTAGAGGGACAGTATTTAATTCACCCCTCCACTTT.

Here the CDR3 DNA reads TGTGCCAGCAGCTTTGAGGGTGGCTACACCTTC. Its protein is CASSFEGGYTF. The J gene is TRBJ1-2, the V gene TRBV7-8, with unresolved D. The germline gives CDR1 SGHVS, CDR2 FQNEAQ. V lost 3 bases and J lost 7, with 6 bases in between. The CDR3 consists of 11 residues. Full variable domain (remainder filled in from reference TRBV7-8 and TRBJ1-2): GAGVSQSPRYKVAKRGQDVALRCDPISGHVSLFWYQQALGQGPEFLTYFQNEAQLDKSGLPSDRFFAERPEGSVSTLKIQRTQQEDSAVYLCASSFEGGYTFGSGTRLTVV.

The V call is TRBV27, the J call TRBJ1-2, with 7 bases lining up with TRBD1. This CDR3 is built from 16 residues. Germline values: CDR1 MNHEY, CDR2 SMNVEV (reference sequence). V was clipped by 6 bases and J by 0 bases; unmatched bases: 10. CDR3 sequence (DNA): TGTGCCAGCAGCCCAATCGACAGGGCCCCTAACTATGGCTACACCTTC. As protein: CASSPIDRAPNYGYTF.

This clonotype has ten or more counts. V is TRBV5-6 and J is TRBJ2-7, with 8 nucleotides matching TRBD1. V gave up 4 bases and J gave up 5 bases; unmatched junction bases: 14. Germline V gene sequence: CDR1 SGHDT, CDR2 YYEEEE. This CDR3 is 16 amino acids long. The CDR3 region is CASSVQKDRDLDEQYF. The CDR3 coding sequence is TGTGCCAGCAGCGTCCAGAAGGACAGGGACTTGGACGAGCAGTACTTC.

This clonotype has just a few counts. A much larger clone differs from this one at a single base, so this may be a read error. The J gene is TRBJ2-1, the V gene TRBV7-2; 8 bases align to TRBD2. The CDR3 covers 14 residues. Germline-derived CDR1 and CDR2 are SGHTA and FQGNSA. The CDR3 is CANSRGGSVDEQFF. In DNA, the CDR3 is TGTGCCAACAGCCGGGGGGGCTCGGTCGATGAGCAGTTCTTC.

This chain uses TRBV5-1 with TRBJ1-4, with 10 nucleotides matching TRBD1. Trimming cost V 4 bases and J 2 bases; bases outside gene matches: 5. The CDR3 runs to 16 residues. Per germline, CDR1 SGHRS and CDR2 YFSETQ. CDR3 nucleotide sequence: TGCGCCAGCAGCATCCGGACAGGGGGGACTAATGAAAAACTGTTTTTT. Its protein product is CASSIRTGGTNEKLFF.

V is TRBV7-3 and J is TRBJ2-3; tentatively, D is TRBD1 (7 bases). V lost 4 bases, J lost 8 bases, and 13 bases lay in between. The CDR3 consists of 13 residues. The germline V gene encodes CDR1 SGHTA and CDR2 FQGTGA. CDR3 sequence reads: CASSSQGGGTQYF. The CDR3, as DNA: TGTGCCAGCAGCTCCCAGGGGGGCGGTACGCAGTATTTT.

There are many counts of this clonotype. The V and J genes are TRBV20-1 and TRBJ2-7, with no clear D. CDR1 and CDR2 (germline): DFQATT, SNEGSKA (reference sequence). This CDR3 region has 13 residues. Between the trimmed V and J ends, which lost 3 bases and 3 bases, there was a span of 12 bases. The DNA for the CDR3 is TGCAGTGCTAGTATGCGGTGGGACTACGAGCAGTACTTC. Residues: CSASMRWDYEQYF.

This clonotype appeared many times. The chain employs TRBV30 and TRBJ2-3; the D gene is possibly TRBD1 (6 bases). Germline values: CDR1 GTSNPN, CDR2 SVGIG (reference sequence). The CDR3 extends over 14 amino acids. With 2 bases removed from V and 6 bases from J, the gap between germline ends came to 15 bases. The CDR3 sequence is CAWSPDMRGDTQYF. The CDR3 bases are TGTGCCTGGAGTCCAGACATGAGGGGGGATACGCAGTATTTT.

V and J are TRBV4-1 and TRBJ2-3, with TRBD2 identical over 8 bases. CDR1 is MGHRA, CDR2 YSYEKL, per germline. This CDR3 spans 18 amino acids. The V and J ends lost 4 bases and 6 bases, in that order; junction bases with no gene match: 18. CDR3 in DNA: TGCGCCAGCAGCCGAGTCCCCCTGGGCGGGGGGTGGATGGATACGCAGTATTTT. Translating it yields CASSRVPLGGGWMDTQYF.

This chain connects TRBV29-1 to TRBJ2-7, with a tentative D call TRBD2 (6 bases). The germline V and J ends were trimmed by 7 bases and 7 bases, with 23 bases remaining between them. Germline V gives CDR1 SQVTM, CDR2 ANQGSEA. The CDR3 is 14 amino acids. CDR3 amino acids: CSGTTLGTLGEQYF. CDR3 DNA sequence: TGCAGCGGTACCACCCTCGGGACTCTGGGTGAGCAGTACTTC.

This clonotype was seen many times. The chain recombines TRBV11-3 with TRBJ2-1, with D unclear. The CDR3 sequence is 13 residues long. The germline V and J ends were trimmed by 6 bases and 2 bases, with 8 bases remaining between them. CDR1 SGHNT and CDR2 YENEEA come from the germline V gene. As DNA, the CDR3 is TGTGCCAGCAGTACTACGCCCTACAATGAGCAGTTCTTC. Protein sequence: CASSTTPYNEQFF.

Only a few counts were recorded for this clonotype. This sequence joins TRBV12-5 and TRBJ2-6; no reliable D call. The CDR3 is 13 amino acids. CDR1 and CDR2 from the germline V gene are LGHNT and FRNRAP. Trimming removed 5 bases from V and 0 bases from J, with 2 bases in between. CDR3 bases: TGTGCTAGTGGTGCCTCTGGGGCCAACGTCCTGACTTTC. Translated: CASGASGANVLTF.

At least ten counts were recorded for this clonotype. The genes are TRBV9 and TRBJ2-7, with a possible D match to TRBD2 (5 bases). Germline CDR1 is SGDLS and CDR2 is YYNGEE. This CDR3 has 12 amino acids. The V end lost 5 bases, the J end lost 4 bases, and 10 bases lay between the germline ends. The DNA for the CDR3 is TGTGCCAGCAGTAGGGAGAATTACGAGCAGTACTTC. It is translated as CASSRENYEQYF.

This clonotype was found many times. The CDR3 here is CASSIAQSRANEQYF. CDR3 nucleotide sequence: TGTGCCAGTAGTATAGCGCAGTCACGGGCCAACGAGCAGTACTTC. The chain links TRBV19 to TRBJ2-7; D remains ambiguous. The length of the CDR3 is 15 residues. Trimming cost V 1 base and J 5 bases, with 15 bases left between them. The germline V gene encodes CDR1 LNHDA and CDR2 SQIVND (reference sequence).

This chain joins TRBV2 and TRBJ2-2, with TRBD2 matching 9 bases. CDR3 length: 16 amino acids. Germline-derived CDR1 and CDR2 are SNHLY and FYNNEI. V was clipped by 1 base and J by 4 bases; unmatched bases: 4. For the CDR3, the DNA is TGTGCCAGCAGTGAAGTCCGACTAGCGGCCACCGGGGAGCTGTTTTTT. As protein: CASSEVRLAATGELFF.

This chain joins TRBV12-3 or TRBV12-4 and TRBJ2-1, with D unresolved. The ends were cut back, 1 base at V and 7 bases at J, with 14 bases in the middle. The CDR3 covers 15 residues. CDR3 region: CASSLETGLENEQFF. The CDR3 DNA reads as TGTGCCAGCAGTTTAGAGACCGGGCTCGAGAATGAGCAGTTCTTC.

This chain links TRBV29-1 with TRBJ1-2; D gene ambiguous. This CDR3 has 14 residues. With 7 bases removed from V and 8 bases from J, the gap between germline ends came to 23 bases. The V gene's germline CDR1 is SQVTM and CDR2 ANQGSEA. CDR3 loop: CSGNPEDMLGGYTF. The CDR3 coding sequence is TGCAGCGGGAATCCGGAAGATATGCTGGGGGGCTACACCTTC.

This clonotype has a count of ten or more. The chain uses TRBV6-5 and TRBJ2-7; tentatively, D is TRBD1 or TRBD2 (5 bases each). The V end was cut by 0 bases, the J end by 4 bases, with 13 bases between. The CDR3 covers 15 residues. In germline, CDR1 is MNHEY, CDR2 SVGAGI. CDR3 in amino acids: CASSYSSGPGYEQYF. The CDR3 coding sequence is TGTGCCAGCAGTTACTCGTCGGGGCCAGGGTACGAGCAGTACTTC.

This chain connects TRBV5-1 to TRBJ2-5; 14 bases are a match to TRBD2. Losses at the gene ends were 4 bases for V and 5 bases for J; bases not matched to a gene: 10. In germline, CDR1 is SGHRS, CDR2 YFSETQ. The CDR3 extends over 17 amino acids. The CDR3 DNA follows: TGCGCCAGCAGCAAGGGACTAGCGGGGGCCGGGATGGAGACCCAGTACTTC. Encoded protein: CASSKGLAGAGMETQYF.

This clonotype was picked up a small number of times. V is TRBV4-1 and J is TRBJ2-7, with D uncertain. Trimming stripped 3 bases from V and 0 bases from J, with 18 bases between. The CDR3 sequence is 17 residues long. Germline values: CDR1 MGHRA, CDR2 YSYEKL. DNA for the CDR3: TGCGCCAGCAGCCATGAGCCACAATTGGGATCCTCCTACGAGCAGTACTTC. Translating it yields CASSHEPQLGSSYEQYF.

This clonotype came up a few times. The chain uses TRBV12-3 or TRBV12-4 and TRBJ1-1; the D is unclear. The V end was cut by 5 bases, the J end by 8 bases, with 6 bases between. This CDR3 contains 10 residues. This CDR3 is CASSVGEAFF. The CDR3 DNA is TGTGCCAGCAGTGTGGGGGAAGCTTTCTTT.

This clonotype has a count of ten or more. The rearrangement uses TRBV7-8 and TRBJ1-5; a possible D gene is TRBD1 (5 bases). Germline-derived CDR1 and CDR2 are SGHVS and FQNEAQ. The CDR3 has 15 amino acids. Deletions cut 5 bases from V and 2 bases from J, with 13 bases between. CDR3 sequence (DNA): TGTGCCAGCAGCCAAAGGAGGGGAGGCAATCAGCCCCAGCATTTT. Translated: CASSQRRGGNQPQHF.

This clonotype has at least ten counts. This may arise from a read error, as a much more abundant clone is one base away. The chain recombines TRBV27 with TRBJ1-5; D unresolved. The CDR3 is made up of 13 amino acids. CDR1 is MNHEY and CDR2 is SMNVEV in the germline V gene (reference sequence). V was clipped by 7 bases and J by 0 bases, with 7 bases between them. CDR3 loop: CASTLYSNQPQHF. The CDR3 DNA follows: TGTGCCAGCACCCTCTATAGCAATCAGCCCCAGCATTTT.